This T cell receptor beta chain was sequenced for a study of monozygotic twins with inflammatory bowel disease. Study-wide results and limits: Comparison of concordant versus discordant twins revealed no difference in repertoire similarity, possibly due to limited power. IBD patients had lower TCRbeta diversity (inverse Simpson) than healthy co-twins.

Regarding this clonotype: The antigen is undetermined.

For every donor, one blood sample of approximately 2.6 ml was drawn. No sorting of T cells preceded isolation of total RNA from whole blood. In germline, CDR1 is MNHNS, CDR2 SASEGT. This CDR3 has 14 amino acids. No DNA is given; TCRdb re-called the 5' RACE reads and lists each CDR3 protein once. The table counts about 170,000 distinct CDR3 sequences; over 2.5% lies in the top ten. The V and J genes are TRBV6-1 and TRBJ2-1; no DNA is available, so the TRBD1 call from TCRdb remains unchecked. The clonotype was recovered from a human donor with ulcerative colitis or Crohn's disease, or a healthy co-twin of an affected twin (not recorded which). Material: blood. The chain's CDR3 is CASRVPGQYNEQFF.